This T cell receptor beta chain originates from a study of early T cells in non-severe SARS-CoV-2 infection. Study background: Sequencing was performed on bulk RNA from unsorted whole blood, leaving chains unpaired. Points from the study as a whole: VDJdb matches were skewed toward anti-spike CD8 T cell responses.

Attached unique molecular identifiers marked individual cDNA molecules. TCRdb passed the 5' RACE reads through MiXCR, listing each CDR3 protein once. There are roughly 55,000 distinct CDR3 sequences in the sample; 14% to 15% occur only once, and 8% to 10% lies in the top ten. This clonotype turned up a few times. The antigen remains unidentified. CDR3 length: 15 residues. CDR1 is KGHDR, CDR2 SFDVKD, per germline. Between the trimmed V and J ends, which lost 3 bases and 2 bases, there was a span of 12 bases. The source was whole blood, collected at baseline. The V gene is TRBV24-1, the J gene TRBJ1-2; no clear D gene. This receptor was taken from an adult who was a healthcare worker with PCR-confirmed SARS-CoV-2 infection or an uninfected control (not recorded which). The CDR3 DNA reads as TGTGCCACCAGTGATGGAGTAAGGTCAAACTATGGCTACACCTTC. It yields the protein CATSDGVRSNYGYTF.